This TCR beta chain appears in the sequencing data of a study of tumor-infiltrating lymphocytes in primary liver carcinoma. V was clipped by 7 bases and J by 4 bases, with 17 bases between them. The CDR3 extends over 15 amino acids. Germline V lookup: CDR1 MDHEN, CDR2 SYDVKM. Co-extraction of both nucleic acids (RNA and DNA) used about 20-34 mg of unsorted bulk tissue. The input was approximately 500 ng total RNA; TCR beta cDNA was made from it with a constant-region primer. Amplification in three nested multiplex PCR rounds with slightly modified ARM-PCR gave rise to TCR beta libraries. Running ten to eleven cycles apiece, the first two PCR rounds relied on TRBV1-TRBV30 forward primers together with a C-beta reverse primer. Each CDR3 protein is one row after TCRdb ran MiXCR on the multiplex PCR reads. Of about 99,000 distinct CDR3 sequences in the sample, more than 65% were seen once.

The genes are TRBV28 and TRBJ2-1; a weak D match, TRBD2 (5 bases). This TCR was sampled from a woman in her sixties or seventies with primary liver carcinoma and hepatitis B virus infection. Sequencing was carried out using liver tumor tissue from sampling region 5. Subset specified: tumor region T5, tumor centre. CDR3 DNA sequence: TGTGCCAGCACCCCGCGGCGGGTTTTTTACAATGAGCAGTTCTTC. Amino acid sequence: CASTPRRVFYNEQFF.